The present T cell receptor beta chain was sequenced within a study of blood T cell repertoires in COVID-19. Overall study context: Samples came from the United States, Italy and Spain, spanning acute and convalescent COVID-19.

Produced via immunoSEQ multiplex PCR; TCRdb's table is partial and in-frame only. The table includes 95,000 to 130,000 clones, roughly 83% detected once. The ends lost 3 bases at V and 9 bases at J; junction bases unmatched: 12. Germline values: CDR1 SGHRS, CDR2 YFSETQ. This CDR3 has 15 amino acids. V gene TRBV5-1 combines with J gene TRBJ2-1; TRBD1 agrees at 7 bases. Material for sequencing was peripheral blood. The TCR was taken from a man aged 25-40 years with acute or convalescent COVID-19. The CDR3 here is CASSSLDRSSGEQFF. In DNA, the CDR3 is TGCGCCAGCAGCTCCTTGGACAGGTCTTCGGGTGAGCAGTTCTTC.